A selection of T cell receptor beta chains follows, all from one sample in a study of blood T cells in healthy people across ages. TCRdb re-derived calls from the 5' RACE reads in MiXCR, one entry per CDR3 protein. The sample has 800,000 or so distinct CDR3 sequences, 25% seen once. This sample also appeared in a second study, on T cells of mothers and their children.

The sample consisted of blood. All receptors come from a boy younger than 18 in good health. The CDR3 runs from the conserved cysteine through the conserved F or W. The D gene is left open where the match is weak. Size tells how often a clone was seen (once, few, many) or the class of an expanded clone, and some rows leave it out.

cdr3_nt	cdr3_aa	clone_size	v_call	j_call	d_call
TGTGCCACCAGCCCGACTGGGTACGAGCAGTACTTC	CATSPTGYEQYF	few	TRBV15	TRBJ2-7	NA
TGTGCCAGCAGTGAGCGAGGGACTAGCGGGAGCCCTAGCACAGATACGCAGTATTTT	CASSERGTSGSPSTDTQYF	NA	TRBV6-1	TRBJ2-3	TRBD2
TGCAGTGCTAGAGCGAGCTCCTATAATTCACCCCTCCACTTT	CSARASSYNSPLHF	NA	TRBV20-1	TRBJ1-6	NA
TGCGCCAGCAGCCACCGTAGCGGGGGAAACATTCAGTACTTC	CASSHRSGGNIQYF	NA	TRBV4-3	TRBJ2-4	TRBD2
TGTGCCATCAGTGAGCTCAACAGGGGCTACACCTTC	CAISELNRGYTF	NA	TRBV10-3	TRBJ1-2	NA
TGTGCCAGCAGCGGGCTGCACAGGGATAGCACCGGGGAGCTGTTTTTT	CASSGLHRDSTGELFF	NA	TRBV9	TRBJ2-2	NA
TGTGCCAGCAGCGACGGGGGGGCCAGCACTGAAGCTTTCTTT	CASSDGGASTEAFF	NA	TRBV28	TRBJ1-1	NA
TGTGCCAGCAGTGGCACCAGGGGCCTCACTGAAGCTTTCTTT	CASSGTRGLTEAFF	few	TRBV27	TRBJ1-1	NA
TGTGCCACCAGCAGAGGATGGGCCGCTACCTACGAGCAGTACTTC	CATSRGWAATYEQYF	NA	TRBV15	TRBJ2-7	NA
TGCAGTGCTAGCCTCCAGGGACAGGGTAACGGCTACACCTTC	CSASLQGQGNGYTF	few	TRBV20-1	TRBJ1-2	TRBD1
TGTGCCAGCCAGATGACAGGGACCACCGGGGAGCTGTTTTTT	CASQMTGTTGELFF	NA	TRBV6-1	TRBJ2-2	TRBD1
TGCAGCGTTGGAGGGACAGGGATCGAGCAGTACTTC	CSVGGTGIEQYF	NA	TRBV29-1	TRBJ2-7	TRBD1
TGTGCCTGGAGTATCGGGCCCCACCAGGGAGAGACCCAGTACTTC	CAWSIGPHQGETQYF	NA	TRBV30	TRBJ2-5	NA
TGTGCCAGCAGTATCCCCCCGGGACAGGGTAGCGGCAATCAGCCCCAGCATTTT	CASSIPPGQGSGNQPQHF	NA	TRBV6-1	TRBJ1-5	TRBD1
TGTGCCAGCAAGGGGAACTACGAGCAGTACTTC	CASKGNYEQYF	NA	TRBV6-2/TRBV6-3	TRBJ2-7	NA
TGTGCCAGCAGTTTAGCCCCCGACCTGTACCAAGAGACCCAGTACTTC	CASSLAPDLYQETQYF	few	TRBV12-3/TRBV12-4	TRBJ2-5	NA
TGTGCCAGCAGTTCCCCCTCCCGGGCGGGCACTGAAGCTTTCTTT	CASSSPSRAGTEAFF	few	TRBV27	TRBJ1-1	NA
TGCAGTGCTAGGGACCTCACCGACGAGCAGTACTTC	CSARDLTDEQYF	NA	TRBV20-1	TRBJ2-7	NA
TGTGCCAGCAGTCTTCAGGGAAGGGATGAAGCTTTCTTT	CASSLQGRDEAFF	NA	TRBV12-3/TRBV12-4	TRBJ1-1	NA
TGTGCCAGCAGCTTAGCAACCCTTGGCTACACCTTC	CASSLATLGYTF	few	TRBV7-2	TRBJ1-2	NA
TGTGCCAGCGGCACCCTGATTCTTTGGGGCTACACCTTC	CASGTLILWGYTF	few	TRBV12-3/TRBV12-4	TRBJ1-2	NA
TGCGCCAGCAGCCAAGATCGGGCGCTAGAGTATCGGAACACTGAAGCTTTCTTT	CASSQDRALEYRNTEAFF	many	TRBV4-3	TRBJ1-1	NA
TGCAGTGCTAGAGAACAGGGGGCAGGAAGAAGTGGAAAACTGTTTTTT	CSAREQGAGRSGKLFF	NA	TRBV20-1	TRBJ1-4	TRBD1
TGTGCCAGCTCCCCCGGGGGGCGAGGGGAAGAGACCCAGTACTTC	CASSPGGRGEETQYF	few	TRBV27	TRBJ2-5	NA
TGTGCCAGCAGCCAACACCGGGACAGCAATAGCAATCAGCCCCAGCATTTT	CASSQHRDSNSNQPQHF	NA	TRBV6-1	TRBJ1-5	TRBD1
TGTGCCAGCAGTGACGGGGGCAAAAACATTCAGTACTTC	CASSDGGKNIQYF	NA	TRBV2	TRBJ2-4	NA
TGTGCCAGCAGCCACCGGAACATGACCTACGAGCAGTACTTC	CASSHRNMTYEQYF	NA	TRBV4-2	TRBJ2-7	NA
TGCAGTGCGTGGGGTGAAAACACCATATATTTT	CSAWGENTIYF	NA	TRBV20-1	TRBJ1-3	NA
TGCAGTGCTAGAGTTTGGACCCCTGAGGGTGAGCAGTTCTTC	CSARVWTPEGEQFF	NA	TRBV20-1	TRBJ2-1	NA
TGTGCCAGCAGCGCACCAACAGCCGGGACCTATGACGATGAGCAGTTCTTC	CASSAPTAGTYDDEQFF	NA	TRBV9	TRBJ2-1	NA
TGTGCCAGCAGCCCACAGGGGGCGAGCTACGAGCAGTACTTC	CASSPQGASYEQYF	NA	TRBV5-6	TRBJ2-7	TRBD1
TGTGCCAGCAGTGTCTTGAGCGGCTCCTACAATGAGCAGTTCTTC	CASSVLSGSYNEQFF	NA	TRBV28	TRBJ2-1	NA
TGTGCCAGCATTGGACTTATGACGGGCCACGAGCAGTACTTC	CASIGLMTGHEQYF	few	TRBV6-1	TRBJ2-7	NA
TGTGCCAGCAGCGGTACGGAGGAAGCGGTGCAAGAGACCCAGTACTTC	CASSGTEEAVQETQYF	few	TRBV6-6	TRBJ2-5	NA
TGTGCCACCAGTGATCCCTCGGCCAGGGATGTACAGGAGACCCAGTACTTC	CATSDPSARDVQETQYF	NA	TRBV24-1	TRBJ2-5	NA
TGTGCCAGCAGTGACCTAAGGGGGACAAATCATGAGCAGTTCTTC	CASSDLRGTNHEQFF	NA	TRBV25-1	TRBJ2-1	NA
TGTGCCAGCAGCTTACAGGGGGGTGCGCAGTATTTT	CASSLQGGAQYF	many	TRBV7-3	TRBJ2-3	NA
TGTGCCAGCAGCGATGGGGACGTAGCGGGGGGGGCCAAAAACATTCAGTACTTC	CASSDGDVAGGAKNIQYF	NA	TRBV9	TRBJ2-4	TRBD2
TGTGCCACCAGCAGAGGGGCGGGTTTTTGGAACGGGGGCTTCACAGATACGCAGTATTTT	CATSRGAGFWNGGFTDTQYF	NA	TRBV15	TRBJ2-3	NA
TGCAGCGTTGTCTCTAGCGGCTACGAGCAGTACTTC	CSVVSSGYEQYF	NA	TRBV29-1	TRBJ2-7	TRBD2
TGTGCCAGCAGCTTGATGACCTACGAGCAGTACTTC	CASSLMTYEQYF	NA	TRBV5-4	TRBJ2-7	NA
TGTGCCAGCAGCCCTAGTCTTGGGGGCACCGGGGAGCTGTTTTTT	CASSPSLGGTGELFF	few	TRBV9	TRBJ2-2	NA
TGCAGTGCTAGAAGGGGGTCCTACAATGAGCAGTTCTTC	CSARRGSYNEQFF	NA	TRBV20-1	TRBJ2-1	NA
TGCGCCAGCAGCTTGTTTGTAGCCCAAGAGACCCAGTACTTC	CASSLFVAQETQYF	NA	TRBV5-1	TRBJ2-5	NA
TGCAGTGCTAGAGATATAGGGCAAGCATCGCCCCTCCACTTT	CSARDIGQASPLHF	few	TRBV20-1	TRBJ1-6	NA
TGCAGTGCTATAGACAGGGCGAACACCGGGGAGCTGTTTTTT	CSAIDRANTGELFF	few	TRBV20-1	TRBJ2-2	TRBD1
TGTGCCAGCAGCATACAGGGGCCCCTCGTCTACGAGCAGTACTTC	CASSIQGPLVYEQYF	NA	TRBV13	TRBJ2-7	TRBD1
TGCAGTGCTAGAGGGGGACAGGGGGCGCGGTGGACAGATACGCAGTATTTT	CSARGGQGARWTDTQYF	NA	TRBV20-1	TRBJ2-3	TRBD1
TGTGCCAGCAGACCTACCGACAGGGAAGAGACCCAGTACTTC	CASRPTDREETQYF	NA	TRBV7-9	TRBJ2-5	TRBD1
TGTGCCAGCAGTGTTGACAGGGTTGGCACCGGGGAGCTGTTTTTT	CASSVDRVGTGELFF	NA	TRBV25-1	TRBJ2-2	TRBD1
TGTGCCAGCAGCTCATCCCTTGAAGCCGGGGAGCTGTTTTTT	CASSSSLEAGELFF	few	TRBV7-9	TRBJ2-2	NA